The 9 T cell receptor beta chains below all came from one sample that was sequenced in a study of blood T cell repertoires in COVID-19 (dated by TCRdb to between 2020 and 2021). The library was prepared using the immunoSEQ multiplex PCR assay. Not all clones reach the TCRdb copy of this immuneACCESS table, which keeps in-frame sequences only. Checked studies attribute under half of the gap to unresolved V genes and leave the rest unexplained. A total of roughly 41,000 clones appear in this sample, around 81% of them only once. Roughly 5.2% of the sample rests with the top ten. The sample consisted of peripheral blood. Every receptor here comes from a man in his fifties or sixties with active COVID-19.

The chain is built from TRBV10-3 and TRBJ1-2; 7 positions match TRBD1. CDR3 length equals 13 residues. With 7 bases clipped from V and 1 base from J, the junction kept 3 bases outside the gene matches. The V gene's germline CDR1 is ENHRY and CDR2 SYGVKD. As DNA, the CDR3 is TGTGCCATCACAAACAGGGGTAACTATGGCTACACCTTC. It codes for CAITNRGNYGYTF.

J is TRBJ2-3 and V is TRBV10-2, with 14 bases aligning to TRBD2. The CDR3 has 14 residues. Germline trimming cut 4 bases from V and 11 bases from J; bases unmatched to any gene: 5. Looked up from germline, CDR1 is WSHSY and CDR2 is SAAADI. In nucleotides, the CDR3 is TGCGCCAGCAGTGTTGAGACTAGCGGGGGGGGGCAGTATTTT. Translation: CASSVETSGGGQYF.

The V gene is TRBV9, the J gene TRBJ2-2; 8 nucleotides agree with TRBD1. Germline V gene data show CDR1 as SGDLS and CDR2 as YYNGEE. CDR3 length equals 15 residues. V lost 2 bases, J lost 5 bases, and 5 bases stayed unmatched. CDR3 in amino acids: CASSVRGQGTGELFF. In nucleotides, the CDR3 is TGTGCCAGCAGCGTCAGGGGGCAGGGGACCGGGGAGCTGTTTTTT.

By share of the sample, this clone is medium-sized. V is TRBV11-2 and J is TRBJ1-1; D remains ambiguous. From germline, CDR1 is SGHAT and CDR2 FQNNGV. The CDR3 is 13 amino acids. V lost 4 bases and J 3 bases, leaving 9 bases between the germline ends. CDR3 coding DNA: TGTGCCAGCAGCTCTTGGGAGGACACTGAAGCTTTCTTT. Its protein product is CASSSWEDTEAFF.

The chain carries TRBV5-1 and TRBJ2-2, with a possible D match to TRBD1 (6 bases). Germline V CDR1 and CDR2: SGHRS, YFSETQ. V lost 0 bases and J lost 5, with 8 bases in between. The CDR3 loop spans 14 amino acids. CDR3 DNA: TGCGCCAGCAGCTTGGATACAGGGACCGGGGAGCTGTTTTTT. Encoded protein: CASSLDTGTGELFF.

The chain couples TRBV2 to TRBJ2-2; weak D call: TRBD2 (7 bases). Between the trimmed V and J ends, which lost 4 bases and 4 bases, there was a span of 19 bases. CDR3 length: 17 residues. The V gene's germline CDR1 is SNHLY and CDR2 FYNNEI. In DNA form, the CDR3 reads TGTGCCAGCAGTGGCTGGCGCGGGGGCACCTTCACCGGGGAGCTGTTTTTT. Its protein product is CASSGWRGGTFTGELFF.

The gene calls are TRBV5-1 and TRBJ2-5; the D gene is possibly TRBD1 (5 bases). The length of the CDR3 is 14 residues. The V gene lost 0 bases and the J gene lost 5 bases, with 11 bases spanning the gap. Looked up from germline, CDR1 is SGHRS and CDR2 is YFSETQ. CDR3 sequence: CASSLVPGRETQYF. CDR3 DNA sequence: TGCGCCAGCAGCTTGGTCCCAGGGCGGGAGACCCAGTACTTC.

The chain carries TRBV5-4 and TRBJ2-2; 11 nucleotides align to TRBD2. V shed 2 bases and J 6 bases; nucleotides not matched to a gene: 6. The CDR3 totals 16 residues. The germline V gene has CDR1 SGHNT and CDR2 YYREEE (reference sequence). The DNA for the CDR3 is TGTGCCAGCAGCTTACTTAGCGGGGGGGCGGCCGGGGAGCTGTTTTTT. As protein: CASSLLSGGAAGELFF. Full variable domain (outside the CDR3, taken from reference TRBV5-4 and TRBJ2-2): ETGVTQSPTHLIKTRGQQVTLRCSSQSGHNTVSWYQQALGQGPQFIFQYYREEENGRGNFPPRFSGLQFPNYSSELNVNALELDDSALYLCASSLLSGGAAGELFFGEGSRLTVL.

This clone was counted once. The gene calls are TRBV6-4 and TRBJ2-2; unclear D gene. CDR1 MRHNA and CDR2 SNTAGT come from the germline V gene. The CDR3 is made up of 12 amino acids. V dropped 2 bases and J dropped 6 bases, with 4 bases sitting between them. The CDR3 loop reads CASSDQSGELFF. The CDR3 region has the DNA TGTGCCAGCAGTGACCAGTCCGGGGAGCTGTTTTTT.